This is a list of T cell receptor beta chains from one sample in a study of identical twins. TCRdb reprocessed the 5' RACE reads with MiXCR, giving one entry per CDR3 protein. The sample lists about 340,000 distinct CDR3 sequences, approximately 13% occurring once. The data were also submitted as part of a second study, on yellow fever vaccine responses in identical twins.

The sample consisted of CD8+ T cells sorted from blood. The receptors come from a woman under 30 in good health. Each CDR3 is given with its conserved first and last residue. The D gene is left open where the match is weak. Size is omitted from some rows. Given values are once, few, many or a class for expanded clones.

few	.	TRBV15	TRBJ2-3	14	TGTGCCATCTCAGAGGGGGAACGCACAGATACGCAGTATTTT	CAISEGERTDTQYF
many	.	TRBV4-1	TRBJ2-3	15	TGCGCCAGCAGCCAAGAAGTCCCTGGGGCAGATACGCAGTATTTT	CASSQEVPGADTQYF
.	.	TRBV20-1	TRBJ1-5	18	TGCAGTGCTAGAGCTGGGTTCGGAGGGTCGGGTTACAATCAGCCCCAGCATTTT	CSARAGFGGSGYNQPQHF
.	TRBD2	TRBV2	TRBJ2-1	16	TGTGCCAGCAGTCCCGTAGGTCTAGCGGGAACCGCTGAGCAGTTCTTC	CASSPVGLAGTAEQFF
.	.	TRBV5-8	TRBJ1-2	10	TGTGCCAGCAGGGACTATGGCTACACCTTC	CASRDYGYTF
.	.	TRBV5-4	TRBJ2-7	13	TGTGCCAGCAGGGAAGGGTCTTCCTACGAGCAGTACTTC	CASREGSSYEQYF
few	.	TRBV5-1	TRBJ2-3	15	TGCGCCAGCAGCTCCGAGACAGGTGGAACAGATACGCAGTATTTT	CASSSETGGTDTQYF
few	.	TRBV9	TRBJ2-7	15	TGTGCCAGCAGCCCCTTCGACAGTTTCTCCTACGAGCAGTACTTC	CASSPFDSFSYEQYF
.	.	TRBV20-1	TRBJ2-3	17	TGCAGGGCTAGAATATCGCCGGCTAGCGCGACCCTAGATACGCAGTATTTT	CRARISPASATLDTQYF
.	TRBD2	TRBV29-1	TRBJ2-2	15	TGCAGCGTTGAAGATAGGGAGGGAATTTCCGGGGAGCTGTTTTTT	CSVEDREGISGELFF
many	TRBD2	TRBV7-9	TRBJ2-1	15	TGTGCCAGCAGCTTTCCAAGCGGGAGGGCCCATGAGCAGTTCTTC	CASSFPSGRAHEQFF
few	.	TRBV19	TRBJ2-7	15	TGTGCCAGTAGTATAGACGCGGGCATTACCTACGAGCAGTACTTC	CASSIDAGITYEQYF
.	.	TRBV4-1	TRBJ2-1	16	TGCGCCAGCAGCCAAGAGTTAGGGAGCTCCTACAATGAGCAGTTCTTC	CASSQELGSSYNEQFF
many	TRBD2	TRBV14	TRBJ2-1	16	TGTGCCAGCAGCCAAGAGTTGTTCGGCGGGAGGAATGAGCAGTTCTTC	CASSQELFGGRNEQFF
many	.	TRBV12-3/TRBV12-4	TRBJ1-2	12	TGTGCCAGCAGTTTAGAGGCATTAGGCTACACCTTC	CASSLEALGYTF
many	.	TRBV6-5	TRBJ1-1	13	TGTGCCAGCAGTTACTCAGAGAACACTGAAGCTTTCTTT	CASSYSENTEAFF
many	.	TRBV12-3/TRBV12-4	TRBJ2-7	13	TGTGCCAGCAGTTTCTTCGGCGGGGAAGAGCAGTACTTC	CASSFFGGEEQYF
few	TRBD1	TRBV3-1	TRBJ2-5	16	TGTGCCAGCAGCCAAGACTTCGGGACAGAAGCGGAGACCCAGTACTTC	CASSQDFGTEAETQYF
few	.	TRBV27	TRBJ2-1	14	TGTGCCAGCAGTTTAGGCGGGGTGGGGAATGAGCAGTTCTTC	CASSLGGVGNEQFF
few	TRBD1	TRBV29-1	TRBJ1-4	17	TGCAGCGCCTCAAACGGGACAGGGGGAGAAACTAATGAAAAACTGTTTTTT	CSASNGTGGETNEKLFF
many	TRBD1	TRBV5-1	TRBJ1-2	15	TGCGCCAGCAGCGCTCGGACAGGGATGTCCTATGGCTACACCTTC	CASSARTGMSYGYTF
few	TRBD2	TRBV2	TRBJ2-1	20	TGTGCCAGCAGCGAACCCCCACTAGCGGGAGGGCCATCGGCGGACAATGAGCAGTTCTTC	CASSEPPLAGGPSADNEQFF
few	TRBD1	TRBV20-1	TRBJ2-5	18	TGCAGTGCTTGGGGACAGGGGGCGCTTCCTACTTTCGGAGAGACCCAGTACTTC	CSAWGQGALPTFGETQYF
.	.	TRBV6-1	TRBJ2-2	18	TGTGCCAGCAGAACTGATTGGTCATGGGAAGCAGGCACCGGGGAGCTGTTTTTT	CASRTDWSWEAGTGELFF
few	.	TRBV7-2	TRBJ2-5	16	TGTGCCAGCAGCTTAGACGGGCGGTACTACCAAGAGACCCAGTACTTC	CASSLDGRYYQETQYF
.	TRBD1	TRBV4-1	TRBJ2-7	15	TGCGCCAGCAGCCAAGGGGACAGGCCACATTACGAGCAGTACTTC	CASSQGDRPHYEQYF
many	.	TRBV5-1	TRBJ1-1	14	TGCGCCAGCAGCTCAGGGACGGGTAACACTGAAGCTTTCTTT	CASSSGTGNTEAFF
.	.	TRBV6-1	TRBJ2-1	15	TGTGCCAGCAGTGAAGAGGACCCCAGGGCCGATGAGCAGTTCTTC	CASSEEDPRADEQFF
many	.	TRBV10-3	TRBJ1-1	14	TGTGCCATCACCAGTGGGAAGATGAACACTGAAGCTTTCTTT	CAITSGKMNTEAFF
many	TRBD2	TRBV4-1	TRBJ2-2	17	TGCGCCAGCAGCAAATGGGGACTAGCGGAATACACCGGGGAGCTGTTTTTT	CASSKWGLAEYTGELFF
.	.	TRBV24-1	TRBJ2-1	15	TGTGCCACCAGTGACGGCCATACAGGGAGGAATGAGCAGTTCTTC	CATSDGHTGRNEQFF
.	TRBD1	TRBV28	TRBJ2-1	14	TGTGCCAGCAGACAGGGGTGGACCTACAATGAGCAGTTCTTC	CASRQGWTYNEQFF
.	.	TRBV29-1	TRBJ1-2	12	TGCAGCGTCGCCGACTCGAACTATGGCTACACCTTC	CSVADSNYGYTF
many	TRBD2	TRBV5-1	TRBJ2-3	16	TGCGCCAGCAGCTTGGGGACGGGAGGAAGCACAGATACGCAGTATTTT	CASSLGTGGSTDTQYF
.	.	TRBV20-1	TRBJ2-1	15	TGCAGTGCTAGAGATATCCTAGCGCCCTACAATGAGCAGTTCTTC	CSARDILAPYNEQFF
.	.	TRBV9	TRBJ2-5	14	TGTGCCAGCAGCGCACCCGCAGGTGGGGAGACCCAGTACTTC	CASSAPAGGETQYF
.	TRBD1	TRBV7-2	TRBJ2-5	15	TGTGCCAGCAGCTCCTTTACTGGACAGGGGGAGACCCAGTACTTC	CASSSFTGQGETQYF